Here is one T cell receptor beta chain with its context. Antigen specificity is unknown. Memory CD4+ cells were defined as CD4+CD45RO+CD25-. Semi-nested PCR with Nested Universal Primer A followed constant-region reverse priming of full-length variable regions. TCRdb re-called the 5' RACE reads with MiXCR, one entry per CDR3 protein. The sample lists tens of thousands of distinct CDR3 sequences, 30% occurring once. The germline V gene encodes CDR1 SGHRS and CDR2 YFSETQ. Trimming took 1 base from V and 10 from J, leaving 15 bases between them. This CDR3 has 15 amino acids. Points from the study as a whole: Tumor Tregs overlapped most with tumor, then blood, naive CD4+ cells. Tumor memory CD4+ T cell TCR gene usage clustered with blood and lymph node memory CD4+ cells and lymph node naive CD4+ cells.

The V gene is TRBV5-1, the J gene TRBJ1-6; maybe TRBD1 (6 bases). This TCR was sampled from a female donor with breast cancer. The specimen was tumor-infiltrating memory CD4+ T cells sorted from the breast tumor. Sample subset: memory CD4+ T cells, CD4+CD45RO+CD25-. The CDR3 loop is CASSLYRGAESPLHF. CDR3 DNA: TGCGCCAGCAGCTTGTACCGGGGGGCCGAGTCACCCCTCCACTTT.